This TCR beta chain is drawn from a study of blood T cell repertoires in COVID-19. Study at large: Collection of acute and convalescent COVID-19 samples took place in the United States, Italy and Spain. The cDNA or gDNA used as material had been derived from T cells, B-cell-depleted T cells, or PBMCs.

In the authors' workflow: Reference gene primer amplification yielded estimated nucleated cell counts. Data came from immunoSEQ multiplex PCR; TCRdb stores just in-frame clones and leaves some out. The V and J calls and clone size come from that table; D and trimming were worked out from the DNA. This sample has under 150,000 clones; approximately 81% occur once, and the top ten carry 30% to 45%. V lost 3 bases and J lost 7; bases outside the gene matches: 9. The CDR3 loop spans 15 amino acids. CDR1 and CDR2 from the germline V gene are SGHAT and FQNNGV. The V and J genes are TRBV11-2 and TRBJ2-1, with 7 positions matching TRBD1. This sequence originates from a human donor in a cohort sampled during active COVID-19. Sequences were obtained from peripheral blood. The CDR3 DNA sequence: TGTGCCAGCAGCTTGCCCGGGACAGCTCAAAATGAGCAGTTCTTC. This encodes CASSLPGTAQNEQFF.